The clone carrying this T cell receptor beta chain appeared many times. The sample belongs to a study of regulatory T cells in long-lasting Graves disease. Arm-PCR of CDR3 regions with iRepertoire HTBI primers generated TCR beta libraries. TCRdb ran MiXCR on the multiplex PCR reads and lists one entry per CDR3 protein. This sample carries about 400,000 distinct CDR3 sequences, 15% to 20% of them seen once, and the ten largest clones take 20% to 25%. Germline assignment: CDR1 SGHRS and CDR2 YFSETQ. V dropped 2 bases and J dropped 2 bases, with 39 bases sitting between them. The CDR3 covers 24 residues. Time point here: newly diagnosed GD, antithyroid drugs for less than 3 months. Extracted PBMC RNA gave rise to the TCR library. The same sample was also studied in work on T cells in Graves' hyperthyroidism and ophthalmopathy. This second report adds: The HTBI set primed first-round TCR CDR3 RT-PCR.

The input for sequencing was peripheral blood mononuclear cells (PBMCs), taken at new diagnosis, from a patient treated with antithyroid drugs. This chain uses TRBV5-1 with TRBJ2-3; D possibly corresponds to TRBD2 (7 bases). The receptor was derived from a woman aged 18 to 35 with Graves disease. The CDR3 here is CASSFDNKVVFEWGGPRNTDTQYF. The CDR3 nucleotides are TGCGCCAGCAGCTTCGATAACAAGGTGGTATTTGAGTGGGGGGGGCCTCGTAACACAGATACGCAGTATTTT.